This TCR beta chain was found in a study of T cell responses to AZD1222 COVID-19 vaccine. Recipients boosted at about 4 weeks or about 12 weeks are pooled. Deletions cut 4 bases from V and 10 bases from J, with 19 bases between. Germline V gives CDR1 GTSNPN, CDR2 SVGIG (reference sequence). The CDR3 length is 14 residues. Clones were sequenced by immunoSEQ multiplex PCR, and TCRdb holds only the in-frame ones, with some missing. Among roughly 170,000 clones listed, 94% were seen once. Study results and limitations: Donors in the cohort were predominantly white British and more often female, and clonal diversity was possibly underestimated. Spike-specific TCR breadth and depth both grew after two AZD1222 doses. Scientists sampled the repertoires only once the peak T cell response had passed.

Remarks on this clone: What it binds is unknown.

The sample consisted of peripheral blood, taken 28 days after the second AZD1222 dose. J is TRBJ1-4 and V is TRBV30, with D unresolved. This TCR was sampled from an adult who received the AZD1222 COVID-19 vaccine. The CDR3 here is CAWTLGVQWRKLFF. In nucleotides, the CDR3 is TGTGCCTGGACTCTGGGAGTTCAATGGAGAAAACTGTTTTTT.